Below are 30 T cell receptor beta chains sequenced from a single sample in a study of T cells in Graves' hyperthyroidism and ophthalmopathy. RNA transcripts were the template for amplifying TCR beta CDR3 regions. HTBI primers were used for first-round RT-PCR of the TCR CDR3. TCRdb ran MiXCR on the multiplex PCR reads and lists one entry per CDR3 protein. This table holds hundreds of thousands of distinct CDR3 sequences, 18% found once. Input material: blood. All receptors derive from a woman in her forties or fifties with Graves' hyperthyroidism that later progressed to Graves' ophthalmopathy.

This clonotype appeared many times. V gene TRBV3-1 combines with J gene TRBJ2-3, with D perhaps matching TRBD2 (6 bases). V lost 1 base and J 2 bases, leaving 16 bases between the germline ends. The germline V gene has CDR1 LGHDT and CDR2 YNNKEL (reference sequence). The CDR3 is made up of 17 amino acids. The CDR3 protein is CASSQARRLESTDTQYF. Written as DNA, the CDR3 is TGTGCCAGCAGCCAAGCCCGGAGACTAGAATCCACAGATACGCAGTATTTT.

In DNA, the CDR3 is TGTGCCACCAGCCGGGGGCGGACCGGGGAGCTGTTTTTT. It yields the protein CATSRGRTGELFF. The V and J genes are TRBV24-1 and TRBJ2-2; TRBD1 or TRBD2 may be the D gene (6 bases each). Germline V CDR1 and CDR2: KGHDR, SFDVKD. CDR3 length equals 13 residues. V was clipped by 7 bases and J by 5 bases, with 10 bases between them.

This clonotype was detected only a few times. This sequence joins TRBV6-2 or TRBV6-3 and TRBJ2-5; TRBD1 agrees at 7 bases. CDR3 length equals 15 residues. Germline V CDR1 and CDR2: MNHEY, SVGEGT. With 2 bases clipped from V and 5 bases from J, the junction kept 8 bases outside the gene matches. The CDR3: CASSYPQTGTETQYF. The CDR3 nucleotides are TGTGCCAGCAGTTACCCACAGACAGGGACCGAGACCCAGTACTTC.

Concerning this clonotype: This clone may be a read error of a much larger clone one base away. The chain links TRBV24-1 to TRBJ2-2, with TRBD1 matching over 9 bases. Per germline, CDR1 KGHDR and CDR2 SFDVKD. The length of the CDR3 is 17 residues. The CDR3 sequence is CATSDTRDRVNTGGLFF. The CDR3, as DNA: TGTGCCACCAGTGACACGAGGGACAGGGTGAACACCGGGGGGCTGTTTTTT.

Details on this clonotype: A much larger clonotype is one base distant, so this may be a read error. The CDR3 spells CASGAGNYGYTF. DNA for the CDR3: TGTGCCAGCGGGGCAGGGAACTATGGCTACACCTTC. The V call is TRBV6-1, the J call TRBJ1-2, with a possible D match to TRBD1 (5 bases). CDR3 length: 12 residues. Trimming took 8 bases from V and 2 from J, leaving 9 bases between them. Germline lookup yields CDR1 MNHNS and CDR2 SASEGT.

This rearrangement joins TRBV19 to TRBJ2-2; weak D call: TRBD2 (6 bases). CDR3 length: 14 residues. The germline CDR1 and CDR2 sequences are LNHDA and SQIVND (reference sequence). V lost 2 bases and J lost 6, with 10 bases in between. The CDR3 nucleotides are TGTGCCAGTAGTATATCGGGGGTCCCCGGGGAGCTGTTTTTT. Protein: CASSISGVPGELFF.

This clonotype was detected only a few times. This rearrangement joins TRBV27 to TRBJ1-1, with 8 bases fitting TRBD1. Germline V lookup: CDR1 MNHEY, CDR2 SMNVEV (reference sequence). This CDR3 is 15 amino acids long. Losses at the gene ends were 3 bases for V and 4 bases for J; bases not matched to a gene: 7. The CDR3 protein is CASSFIAGGGTEAFF. DNA for the CDR3: TGTGCCAGCAGTTTCATTGCAGGGGGCGGCACTGAAGCTTTCTTT.

This clonotype appeared many times. This chain connects TRBV7-6 to TRBJ2-3, with D hard to call. This CDR3 comprises 13 residues. The germline V gene encodes CDR1 SGHVS and CDR2 FNYEAQ. Trimming removed 4 bases at V and 6 bases at J, with 11 bases between. CDR3 sequence: CASSSRDGDTQYF. CDR3 DNA: TGTGCCAGCAGCTCCCGAGATGGCGATACGCAGTATTTT.

As concerns this clonotype: A much larger clone is a single base away; this may be a read error. V usage is TRBV12-3 or TRBV12-4 and J usage is TRBJ1-5; no reliable D call. V shed 6 bases and J shed 6 bases, with 21 bases lying between them. The CDR3 extends over 16 amino acids. CDR3 region: CASSPWGGIGSQPQHF. The DNA of the CDR3 is TGTGCCAGCAGCCCCTGGGGAGGAATAGGCAGTCAGCCCCAGCATTTT.

This clonotype came up many times. The rearrangement uses TRBV12-3 or TRBV12-4 and TRBJ2-5, with a tentative D call TRBD2 (6 bases). V lost 7 bases and J lost 5, with 11 bases in between. The CDR3 has 12 amino acids. In DNA form, the CDR3 reads TGTGCCAGCACCGGGGGTTGGGAGACCCAGTACTTC. It translates to CASTGGWETQYF.

This clonotype has just a few counts. This sequence joins TRBV5-6 and TRBJ1-6; 8 bases are shared with TRBD1. Germline lookup yields CDR1 SGHDT and CDR2 YYEEEE. V shed 2 bases, J shed 7 bases, and the junction held 2 bases outside the gene matches. The CDR3 has 14 amino acids. In nucleotides, the CDR3 is TGTGCCAGCAGCTTAAACAGGGGGAATTCACCCCTCCACTTT. Its translation is CASSLNRGNSPLHF.

The table lists this clonotype with a few counts. The chain employs TRBV15 and TRBJ2-7, with unresolved D. Germline V CDR1 and CDR2: LNHNV, YYDKDF (reference sequence). The V end lost 0 bases, the J end lost 6 bases, and 6 bases lay between the germline ends. The CDR3 loop spans 12 amino acids. The CDR3 DNA reads TGTGCCACCAGCAGAGATACGTCCGAGCAGTACTTC. It yields the protein CATSRDTSEQYF.

This clonotype has only a few counts. A much more abundant neighbour one base away suggests this may be a read error. The chain carries TRBV3-1 and TRBJ1-2, with no clear D. CDR3 size: 16 residues. V lost 0 bases and J 1 base, leaving 12 bases between the germline ends. The germline gives CDR1 LGHDT, CDR2 YNNKEL (reference sequence). CDR3 DNA: TGTGCCAGCAGCCAAGATTCCGAAGATCTTAACTATGGCTACACCTTC. This codes for CASSQDSEDLNYGYTF.

This clonotype was observed many times. V usage is TRBV12-3 or TRBV12-4 and J usage is TRBJ1-1; no reliable D call. This CDR3 has 14 amino acids. V gave up 6 bases and J gave up 4 bases, with 15 bases separating them. The CDR3 is CASSLLDAGTEAFF. The CDR3 DNA is TGTGCCAGCAGCTTGCTAGACGCTGGCACTGAAGCTTTCTTT.

This chain connects TRBV4-1 to TRBJ1-1; 8 nucleotides line up with TRBD1. There are 14 residues in the CDR3. Germline CDR1 MGHRA, CDR2 YSYEKL. Unmatched junction bases numbered 4, after V lost 2 bases and J lost 5 bases. This CDR3 reads CASSQRQGTTEAFF. CDR3 sequence (DNA): TGCGCCAGCAGCCAACGACAGGGGACGACTGAAGCTTTCTTT.

The chain links TRBV6-1 to TRBJ1-4; 8 positions match TRBD1. J gave up 7 bases and V 7 bases, and 14 bases lay outside the gene matches. Germline CDR1 and CDR2: MNHNS and SASEGT. The CDR3 sequence is 16 residues long. For the CDR3, the DNA is TGTGCCAGCACCCCTCTCATTACAGGGGGTTCTGAAAAACTGTTTTTT. It encodes CASTPLITGGSEKLFF.

This clonotype has more than one count but fewer than ten. The CDR3 reads CASSVGTGWESEQFF. CDR3 nucleotide sequence: TGTGCCAGCAGCGTCGGGACAGGGTGGGAGAGTGAGCAGTTCTTC. The gene calls are TRBV7-6 and TRBJ2-1, with 9 nucleotides matching TRBD1. V lost 5 bases and J lost 9; bases outside the gene matches: 11. Germline CDR1 and CDR2: SGHVS and FNYEAQ. The CDR3 spans 15 residues.

This clonotype was seen a handful of times. J is TRBJ1-3 and V is TRBV18, with 7 bases aligning to TRBD1. The CDR3 runs 16 residues. With V trimmed by 2 bases and J by 4 bases, 8 bases remained unmatched. Germline CDR1 reads KGHSH; CDR2 reads LQKENI. The CDR3 bases are TGTGCCAGCTCACCATCAGGGGGTATGAACGGAAACACCATATATTTT. Encoded protein: CASSPSGGMNGNTIYF.

The chain uses TRBV14 and TRBJ2-1, with D unresolved. The CDR3 extends over 13 amino acids. Germline V gene lookup returns CDR1 SGHDN and CDR2 FVKESK. The V and J ends lost 3 bases and 5 bases respectively, with 8 bases between them. The CDR3 nucleotides are TGTGCCAGCAGCCATCGGATCCACAATGAGCAGTTCTTC. This codes for CASSHRIHNEQFF.

The table lists this clonotype with a few counts. The chain is built from TRBV5-1 and TRBJ1-1, with TRBD1 identical over 11 bases. CDR3 length: 16 residues. Germline values: CDR1 SGHRS, CDR2 YFSETQ. V gave up 4 bases and J gave up 3 bases; unmatched junction bases: 8. This CDR3 reads CASSRTGGFRDTEAFF. The CDR3 DNA reads as TGCGCCAGCAGCCGGACAGGGGGCTTCAGGGACACTGAAGCTTTCTTT.

This clonotype was seen only once. The J gene is TRBJ2-3, the V gene TRBV4-1, with D hard to call. V dropped 3 bases and J dropped 3 bases, with 10 bases sitting between them. The CDR3 is 14 residues long. Germline values: CDR1 MGHRA, CDR2 YSYEKL. CDR3 DNA: TGCGCCAGCAGCCAGGCTCTACCAACAGATACGCAGTATTTT. This gives the protein CASSQALPTDTQYF.

This chain joins TRBV10-3 and TRBJ1-5, with D uncertain. The CDR3 covers 14 residues. The germline V gene encodes CDR1 ENHRY and CDR2 SYGVKD. V lost 0 bases to trimming and J lost 7 bases, with 10 bases between them. In nucleotides, the CDR3 is TGTGCCATCAGTGAGTCGAAGGAAGGGCAGCCCCAGCATTTT. Its protein product is CAISESKEGQPQHF.

The genes are TRBV5-1 and TRBJ2-5; D is perhaps TRBD2 (6 bases). The CDR3 totals 14 residues. Trimming removed 3 bases at V and 1 base at J, with 10 bases between. Germline CDR1 SGHRS, CDR2 YFSETQ. The CDR3, as DNA: TGCGCCAGCAGCTGGCGGGACTTCCAAGAGACCCAGTACTTC. Amino acids: CASSWRDFQETQYF. The full variable domain, with the rest looked up from reference TRBV5-1 and TRBJ2-5, is KAGVTQTPRYLIKTRGQQVTLSCSPISGHRSVSWYQQTPGQGLQFLFEYFSETQRNKGNFPGRFSGRQFSNSRSEMNVSTLELGDSALYLCASSWRDFQETQYFGPGTRLLVL.

This chain joins TRBV6-5 and TRBJ2-7; 7 bases fit TRBD2. Germline V CDR1 and CDR2: MNHEY, SVGAGI. The CDR3 has 15 amino acids. Trimming removed 2 bases from V and 5 bases from J; junction bases left unmatched: 9. CDR3 sequence (DNA): TGTGCCAGCAGTTACGGTCCGCGGGGGAGCGACGAGCAGTACTTC. Amino acid sequence: CASSYGPRGSDEQYF.

This chain joins TRBV6-1 and TRBJ1-4, with D hard to call. V lost 10 bases and J lost 2, with 11 bases in between. This CDR3 region has 13 residues. CDR1 is MNHNS, CDR2 SASEGT, per germline. The CDR3 here is CATGSGTNEKLFF. CDR3 in DNA: TGTGCCACCGGGAGTGGCACTAATGAAAAACTGTTTTTT.

The chain carries TRBV19 and TRBJ2-1; D remains ambiguous. The V end lost 3 bases, the J end lost 4 bases, and 4 bases lay between the germline ends. CDR3 size: 12 residues. CDR1 is LNHDA and CDR2 is SQIVND in the germline V gene (reference sequence). The CDR3 DNA sequence: TGTGCCAGTAGTATTTTGTACAATGAGCAGTTCTTC. Amino acid sequence: CASSILYNEQFF. Variable domain in full (rest from reference TRBV19 and TRBJ2-1): DGGITQSPKYLFRKEGQNVTLSCEQNLNHDAMYWYRQDPGQGLRLIYYSQIVNDFQKGDIAEGYSVSREKKESFPLTVTSAQKNPTAFYLCASSILYNEQFFGPGTRLTVL.

The chain carries TRBV27 and TRBJ1-6; 7 bases match TRBD1. Germline assignment: CDR1 MNHEY and CDR2 SMNVEV (reference sequence). The V and J ends lost 2 bases and 6 bases, in that order; junction bases with no gene match: 4. This CDR3 has 15 residues. CDR3 loop: CASSLEGAGNSPLHF. In DNA, the CDR3 is TGTGCCAGCAGTTTAGAGGGGGCTGGTAATTCACCCCTCCACTTT.

Ten or more counts support this clonotype. The V and J genes are TRBV2 and TRBJ2-2, with D perhaps matching TRBD1 (6 bases). Deletions cut 1 base from V and 3 bases from J, with 9 bases between. CDR1 SNHLY and CDR2 FYNNEI come from the germline V gene. The CDR3 totals 15 residues. The CDR3 region is CASSEVPGDTGELFF. CDR3 sequence (DNA): TGTGCCAGCAGTGAAGTCCCAGGGGACACCGGGGAGCTGTTTTTT. The full variable domain, with the rest looked up from reference TRBV2 and TRBJ2-2, is EPEVTQTPSHQVTQMGQEVILRCVPISNHLYFYWYRQILGQKVEFLVSFYNNEISEKSEIFDDQFSVERPDGSNFTLKIRSTKLEDSAMYFCASSEVPGDTGELFFGEGSRLTVL.

The chain combines TRBV27 with TRBJ1-6; D ambiguous. CDR3 length equals 14 residues. The germline V gene has CDR1 MNHEY and CDR2 SMNVEV (reference sequence). V gave up 6 bases and J gave up 6 bases, with 12 bases separating them. The CDR3 is CASSPSVTNSPLHF. CDR3 sequence (DNA): TGTGCCAGCAGCCCTAGTGTGACTAATTCACCCCTCCACTTT.

The chain recombines TRBV5-1 with TRBJ1-1; D not resolved. Germline CDR1 reads SGHRS; CDR2 reads YFSETQ. The CDR3 has 14 residues. Trimming removed 1 base at V and 0 bases at J, with 7 bases between. In DNA form, the CDR3 reads TGCGCCAGCAGCTTGTCGAGTATGAACACTGAAGCTTTCTTT. Protein sequence: CASSLSSMNTEAFF.